This TCR beta chain came from a study of blood T cell repertoires in COVID-19. Study-level background: There were acute and convalescent COVID-19 samples, and they came from the United States, Italy and Spain.

In the source study's methods: Researchers report that nucleated cell counts were estimated from reference gene primer amplification. Using immunoSEQ multiplex PCR, the repertoire was profiled, and TCRdb retains in-frame clones only, with some absent. The V and J calls and the clone size are those of that table, but D and trimming were determined from the DNA. There are 140,000 or so clones in the sample; roughly 90% occur only once, and 1.8% lies in the top ten. This TCR derives from a man between 65 and 80 years old with acute or convalescent COVID-19. The sequenced material came from peripheral blood.

The CDR3 DNA sequence: TGCGCCAGCAGCCGGGACAGGGCTACCGCGACCGGGTACAATGAGCAGTTCTTC. It translates to CASSRDRATATGYNEQFF. This chain uses TRBV5-1 with TRBJ2-1, with 9 bases aligning to TRBD1. The CDR3 spans 18 residues. The ends lost 4 bases at V and 4 bases at J; junction bases unmatched: 15. CDR1 and CDR2 from the germline V gene are SGHRS and YFSETQ.